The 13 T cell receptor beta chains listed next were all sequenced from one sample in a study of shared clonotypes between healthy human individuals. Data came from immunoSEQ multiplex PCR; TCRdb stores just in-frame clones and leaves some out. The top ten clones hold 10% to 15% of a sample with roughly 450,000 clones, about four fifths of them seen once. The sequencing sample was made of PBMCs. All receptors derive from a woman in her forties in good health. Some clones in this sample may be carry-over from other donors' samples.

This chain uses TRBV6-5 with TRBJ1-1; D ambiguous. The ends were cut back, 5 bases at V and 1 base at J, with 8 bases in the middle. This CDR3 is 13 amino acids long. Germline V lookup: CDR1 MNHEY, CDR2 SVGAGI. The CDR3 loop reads CASSSYRNTEAFF. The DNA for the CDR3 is TGTGCCAGCAGTAGCTACAGGAACACTGAAGCTTTCTTT.

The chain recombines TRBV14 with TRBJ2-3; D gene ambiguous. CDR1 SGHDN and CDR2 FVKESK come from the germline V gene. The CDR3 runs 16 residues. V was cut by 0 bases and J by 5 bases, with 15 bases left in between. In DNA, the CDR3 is TGTGCCAGCAGCCAAGAGAGGTTCAGGTCTGTAGATACGCAGTATTTT. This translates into CASSQERFRSVDTQYF.

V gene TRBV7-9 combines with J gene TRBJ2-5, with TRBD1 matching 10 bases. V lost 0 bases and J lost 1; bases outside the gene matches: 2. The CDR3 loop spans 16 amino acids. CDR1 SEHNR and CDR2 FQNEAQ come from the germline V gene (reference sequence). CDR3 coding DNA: TGTGCCAGCAGCTTAGCCCGGGACAGGGGCCAAGAGACCCAGTACTTC. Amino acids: CASSLARDRGQETQYF.

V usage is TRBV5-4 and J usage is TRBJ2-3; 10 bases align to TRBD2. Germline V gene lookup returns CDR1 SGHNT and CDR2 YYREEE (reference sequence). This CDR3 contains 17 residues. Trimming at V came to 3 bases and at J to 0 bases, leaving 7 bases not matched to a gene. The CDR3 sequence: CASSWTSGHASTDTQYF. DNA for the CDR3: TGTGCCAGCAGCTGGACTAGCGGACATGCTAGCACAGATACGCAGTATTTT.

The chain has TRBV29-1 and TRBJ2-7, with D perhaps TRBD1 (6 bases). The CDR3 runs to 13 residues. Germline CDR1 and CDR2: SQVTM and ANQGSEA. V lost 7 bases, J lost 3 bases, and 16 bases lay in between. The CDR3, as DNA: TGCAGCGACCCGGGGACATCTAGCTACGAGCAGTACTTC. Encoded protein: CSDPGTSSYEQYF.

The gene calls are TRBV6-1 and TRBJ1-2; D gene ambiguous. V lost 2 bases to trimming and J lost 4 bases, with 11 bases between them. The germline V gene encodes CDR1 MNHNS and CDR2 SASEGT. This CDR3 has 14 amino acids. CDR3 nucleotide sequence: TGTGCCAGCAGTGAATCCGTAGGACTCTATGGCTACACCTTC. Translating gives CASSESVGLYGYTF.

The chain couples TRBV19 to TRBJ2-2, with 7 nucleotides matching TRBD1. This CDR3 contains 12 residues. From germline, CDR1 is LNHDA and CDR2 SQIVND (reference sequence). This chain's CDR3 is CATGQSSGELFF. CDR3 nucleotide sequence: TGTGCTACGGGACAGTCTTCCGGGGAGCTGTTTTTT.

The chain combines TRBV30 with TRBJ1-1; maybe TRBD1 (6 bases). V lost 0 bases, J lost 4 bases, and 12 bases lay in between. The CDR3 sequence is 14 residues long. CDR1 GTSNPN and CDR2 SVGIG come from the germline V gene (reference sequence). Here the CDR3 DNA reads TGTGCCTGGAGTGTAGGGGGAAGGGGCACTGAAGCTTTCTTT. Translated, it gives CAWSVGGRGTEAFF. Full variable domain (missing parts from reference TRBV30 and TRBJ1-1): SQTIHQWPATLVQPVGSPLSLECTVEGTSNPNLYWYRQAAGRGLQLLFYSVGIGQISSEVPQNLSASRPQDRQFILSSKKLLLSDSGFYLCAWSVGGRGTEAFFGQGTRLTVV.

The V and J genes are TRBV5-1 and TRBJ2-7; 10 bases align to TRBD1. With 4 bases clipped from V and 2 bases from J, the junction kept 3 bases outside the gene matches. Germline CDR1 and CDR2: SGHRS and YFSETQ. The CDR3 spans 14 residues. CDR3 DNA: TGCGCCAGCAGCACGACAGGGGGCACCTACGAGCAGTACTTC. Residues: CASSTTGGTYEQYF.

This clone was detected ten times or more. CDR3 sequence reads: CASMTRGTYEQYF. The CDR3 DNA follows: TGTGCCAGCATGACGAGGGGTACCTACGAGCAGTACTTC. This chain joins TRBV28 and TRBJ2-7; D may be TRBD1 or TRBD2 (5 bases each). The V gene lost 7 bases and the J gene lost 2 bases, with 12 bases spanning the gap. This CDR3 has 13 amino acids. CDR1 is MDHEN, CDR2 SYDVKM, per germline.

CDR3 in amino acids: CASSQDLAVAKNIQYF. The CDR3 nucleotides are TGCGCCAGCAGCCAAGATCTAGCGGTAGCCAAAAACATTCAGTACTTC. The J gene is TRBJ2-4, the V gene TRBV4-3; TRBD2 matches at 7 bases. The CDR3 is 16 residues long. CDR1 is LGHNA and CDR2 is YSLEER in the germline V gene. The V segment lost 0 bases and the J segment 0 bases; nucleotides outside the gene matches: 2.

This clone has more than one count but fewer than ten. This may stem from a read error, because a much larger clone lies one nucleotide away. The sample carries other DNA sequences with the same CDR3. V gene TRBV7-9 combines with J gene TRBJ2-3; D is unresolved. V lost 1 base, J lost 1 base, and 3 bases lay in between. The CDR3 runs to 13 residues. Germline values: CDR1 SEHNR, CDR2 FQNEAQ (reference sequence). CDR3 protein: CASSLGGTDTQYF. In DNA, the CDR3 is TGTGCCAGCAGCTTAGGGGGCACAGATACGCAGTATTTT. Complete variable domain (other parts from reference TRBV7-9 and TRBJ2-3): DTGVSQNPRHKITKRGQNVTFRCDPISEHNRLYWYRQTLGQGPEFLTYFQNEAQLEKSRLLSDRFSAERPKGSFSTLEIQRTEQGDSAMYLCASSLGGTDTQYFGPGTRLTVL.

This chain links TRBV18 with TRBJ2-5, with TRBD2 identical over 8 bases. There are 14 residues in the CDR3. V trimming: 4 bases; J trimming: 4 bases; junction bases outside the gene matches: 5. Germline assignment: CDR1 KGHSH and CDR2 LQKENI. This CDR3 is CASSRSRGGETQYF. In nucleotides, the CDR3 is TGTGCCAGCTCACGGTCTCGGGGGGGAGAGACCCAGTACTTC.